Sequencing of this TCR beta chain was carried out in a study of early T cells in non-severe SARS-CoV-2 infection. Researchers tagged individual cDNA molecules with unique molecular identifiers. Each CDR3 protein gets one entry after TCRdb re-called the 5' RACE reads with MiXCR. The sample lists 85,000 to 100,000 distinct CDR3 sequences, 16% occurring once. V lost 1 base and J lost 8, with 11 bases in between. The CDR3 has 13 residues. From germline, CDR1 is PRHDT and CDR2 FYEKMQ (reference sequence). This clonotype has only a few counts. V usage is TRBV13 and J usage is TRBJ1-2; D call uncertain. The receptor was isolated from an adult who was a healthcare worker with PCR-confirmed SARS-CoV-2 infection or an uninfected control (not recorded which). The sequenced material came from whole blood. CDR3: CASSLARAAGYTF. CDR3 bases: TGTGCCAGCAGCTTAGCGCGCGCCGCGGGCTACACCTTC.